This TCR beta chain emerged from a study of patients and donors after allogeneic stem cell transplantation (dated by TCRdb to the early 2020s). To prepare the library, RT-PCR was applied. The sample was run on a NextSeq 550. In TCRdb, the public reads were trimmed at Q25 with fastp and aligned with MiXCR, with productive beta chains retained. All rows with the same CDR3 protein become a single entry with the most common DNA and genes. The sample records approximately 410,000 distinct CDR3 sequences, around 15% of which are singletons. The top ten clonotypes cover around 7.2% of the sample. There are a few counts of this clonotype. Its antigen is still unknown. No base qualities exist here, and no much larger clone lies one base off it. Inclusive of the bounding cysteine and phenylalanine, the CDR3 is 13 residues long. The entry retains the CDR3 DNA only, 39 bases that are in frame from base 1. The junction carries 15 bases between V and J, which are trimmed by 11 bases and 4 bases respectively. CDR1 and CDR2 are drawn from the germline V gene: MRHNA, SNTAGT.

Sequenced: blood, either unsorted or a sorted T cell fraction (not recorded which). The rearranged segments are TRBV6-4 and TRBJ2-1; the D gene assignment is perhaps TRBD1 or TRBD2, with each matching 5 bases. The origin of this receptor is a human donor who was either an allogeneic HSCT recipient or a stem cell or donor lymphocyte infusion donor (not recorded which). It is not recorded whose cells these are; they may come from a transplant donor. For the CDR3, the sequence is CAWWDGGYNEQFF. The DNA reads TGTGCCTGGTGGGACGGTGGGTACAATGAGCAGTTCTTC.